This T cell receptor beta chain was captured in a study of blood T cell repertoires in COVID-19. The wider study: From the United States, Italy and Spain came samples of acute and convalescent COVID-19.

In germline, CDR1 is SQVTM, CDR2 ANQGSEA. V was cut by 5 bases and J by 5 bases, with 7 bases left in between. This CDR3 is built from 10 residues. This clone was seen only once. Assay: immunoSEQ multiplex PCR; the TCRdb copy retains only in-frame clones and omits some. This table holds 95,000 to 100,000 clones, 79% found once. The V and J genes are TRBV29-1 and TRBJ2-7; D not certain. This sequence originates from a woman of 80 years or more with active or convalescent COVID-19. The sequenced sample was peripheral blood. CDR3 residues: CSVQHNEQYF. The DNA of the CDR3 is TGCAGCGTTCAACACAACGAGCAGTACTTC.